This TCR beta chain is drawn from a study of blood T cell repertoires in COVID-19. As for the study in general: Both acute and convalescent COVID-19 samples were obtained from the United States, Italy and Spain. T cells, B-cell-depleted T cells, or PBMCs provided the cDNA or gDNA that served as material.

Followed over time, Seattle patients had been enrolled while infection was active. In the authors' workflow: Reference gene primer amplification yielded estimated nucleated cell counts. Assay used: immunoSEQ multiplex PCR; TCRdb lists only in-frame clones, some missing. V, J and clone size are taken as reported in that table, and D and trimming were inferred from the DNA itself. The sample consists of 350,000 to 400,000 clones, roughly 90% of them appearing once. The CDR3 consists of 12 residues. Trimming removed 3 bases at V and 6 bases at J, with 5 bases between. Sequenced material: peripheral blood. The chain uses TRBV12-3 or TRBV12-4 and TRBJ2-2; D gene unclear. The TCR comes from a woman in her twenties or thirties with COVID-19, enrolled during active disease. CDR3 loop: CASSFFAGELFF. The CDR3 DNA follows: TGTGCCAGCAGTTTTTTCGCCGGGGAGCTGTTTTTT.